These 6 T cell receptor beta chains share one sample of origin, sequenced in a study of CD8 T cells in Susac syndrome. RNA was extracted with the RNeasy kit, and a quantity of roughly 0.45 to 1 ug was reverse transcribed using random hexamers. TCRdb fed the immunoSEQ multiplex PCR reads into MiXCR, producing one record per CDR3 protein. The sample yields around 110,000 distinct CDR3 sequences, about 95% seen once. Material: CD8+ T cells from PBMCs. The receptors originated from a human donor with Susac syndrome.

The J gene is TRBJ2-5, the V gene TRBV7-9, with D perhaps given as TRBD1 or TRBD2 (5 bases each). The V end was cut by 9 bases, the J end by 4 bases, with 18 bases between. CDR1 SEHNR and CDR2 FQNEAQ come from the germline V gene (reference sequence). CDR3 length: 14 residues. The CDR3: CASQREGTGETQYF. DNA for the CDR3: TGTGCCAGTCAAAGAGAAGGGACGGGAGAGACCCAGTACTTC.

The chain couples TRBV5-4 to TRBJ2-7, with TRBD1 identical over 8 bases. The length of the CDR3 is 14 residues. Losses at the gene ends were 4 bases for V and 7 bases for J; bases not matched to a gene: 10. Germline V gene lookup returns CDR1 SGHNT and CDR2 YYREEE (reference sequence). DNA of the CDR3: TGTGCCAGCAGCCCCGGACAGGGAGCGGGTGAGCAGTACTTC. Encoded protein: CASSPGQGAGEQYF.

The chain joins TRBV6-2 or TRBV6-3 to TRBJ2-1, with D perhaps matching TRBD2 (5 bases). CDR1 is MNHEY and CDR2 is SVGEGT in the germline V gene. Trimming stripped 2 bases from V and 9 bases from J, with 8 bases between. This CDR3 comprises 12 residues. Written as DNA, the CDR3 is TGTGCCAGCAGTTACGGTAGCGTTGAGCAGTTCTTC. Protein product: CASSYGSVEQFF.

This chain uses TRBV25-1 with TRBJ2-2, with D unclear. Between the trimmed V and J ends, which lost 5 bases and 1 base, there was a span of 8 bases. This CDR3 has 14 residues. The germline CDR1 and CDR2 sequences are MGHDK and SYGVNS. The chain's CDR3 is CASSIIGNTGELFF. CDR3 nucleotide sequence: TGTGCCAGCAGTATCATAGGGAACACCGGGGAGCTGTTTTTT.

The genes are TRBV6-5 and TRBJ1-1; D not certain. Trimming took off 5 bases at V and 10 bases at J, with 14 bases between the two ends. The CDR3 has 12 residues. CDR1 and CDR2 (germline): MNHEY, SVGAGI. CDR3 loop: CASSPDPQRAFF. The DNA for the CDR3 is TGTGCCAGCAGTCCTGACCCCCAGCGAGCTTTCTTT.

The J gene is TRBJ2-1, the V gene TRBV7-9; TRBD1 matches at 9 bases. Trimming removed 5 bases from V and 7 bases from J; junction bases left unmatched: 9. CDR3 length: 15 residues. Per the germline V gene, CDR1 is SEHNR and CDR2 is FQNEAQ (reference sequence). In nucleotides, the CDR3 is TGTGCCAGCAGCGTACAGGGGGCGCGGAAGAATGAGCAGTTCTTC. Its translation is CASSVQGARKNEQFF.